This T cell receptor (beta chain) was identified during a study of T cell responses to AZD1222 COVID-19 vaccine. Overall study results and limits: Repertoire sampling occurred only after the peak T cell response.

There are 14 residues in the CDR3. The germline V gene has CDR1 LNHDA and CDR2 SQIVND (reference sequence). With 4 bases removed from V and 5 bases from J, the gap between germline ends came to 12 bases. Generated by immunoSEQ multiplex PCR, the TCRdb table keeps only in-frame clones and is missing some. The sample carries 80,000 to 100,000 clones, about 86% recorded once. Notes on this clone: Its target is unknown.

This specimen consisted of peripheral blood, obtained on day 0 of AZD1222 vaccination. The chain carries TRBV19 and TRBJ1-5; D is possibly TRBD1 (5 bases). The clonotype was recovered from an adult in good health. The CDR3 DNA sequence: TGTGCCAGTAGTACAGGGTTTTGGGATCAGCCCCAGCATTTT. Translated: CASSTGFWDQPQHF.